The subject of this entry is one T cell receptor beta chain. This record belongs to a study of cytotoxic CD8 clonotypes in ibrutinib-treated CLL. Study-level background: Among responders, around 25 were partial and 2 complete; after median around 68 months, about 15 stayed remitted and around twelve progressed. It was after a median around twelve months of treatment, range 6 to 36, that response samples were taken.

Germline lookup yields CDR1 MNHNS and CDR2 SASEGT. CDR3 length: 15 amino acids. Trimming took off 3 bases at V and 8 bases at J, with 17 bases between the two ends. This table comes from immunoSEQ multiplex PCR, and its TCRdb copy is limited to in-frame clones, with some not included. The sample holds over 250,000 clones; approximately 76% are singletons and the top ten take about 5%. This rearrangement joins TRBV6-1 to TRBJ2-1; no clear D. The sequence derives from a human donor with chronic lymphocytic leukemia. Here the sequenced sample was PBMCs, taken at disease progression, from a patient treated with ibrutinib. CDR3: CASSERWFGSDEQFF. DNA for the CDR3: TGTGCCAGCAGTGAGAGATGGTTCGGCAGCGATGAGCAGTTCTTC.